These 17 T cell receptor beta chains were sequenced from one sample in a study of blood T cell repertoires in COVID-19. Repertoires were generated with immunoSEQ multiplex PCR, while TCRdb's copy carries only in-frame clones and drops some. The sample has 150,000 to 200,000 clones; roughly 84% are singletons. Sequencing was performed on PBMCs or T cells enriched from blood (not recorded which). All receptors derive from a woman in her twenties or thirties who had been exposed to COVID-19.

This chain connects TRBV2 to TRBJ1-5; no clear D gene. CDR1 is SNHLY and CDR2 is FYNNEI in the germline V gene. This CDR3 is built from 15 residues. V was pared by 6 bases and J by 0 bases, with 12 bases between. The CDR3 coding sequence is TGTGCCAGCAGGCCCTCGGGGTTTAGCAATCAGCCCCAGCATTTT. Translated, it gives CASRPSGFSNQPQHF. The entire variable domain, with the rest obtained from reference TRBV2 and TRBJ1-5, is as follows: EPEVTQTPSHQVTQMGQEVILRCVPISNHLYFYWYRQILGQKVEFLVSFYNNEISEKSEIFDDQFSVERPDGSNFTLKIRSTKLEDSAMYFCASRPSGFSNQPQHFGDGTRLSIL.

Written as DNA, the CDR3 is TGTGCCAGCAGCTTGGCCCGCTCAGGGAGGGCACCCCTCCACTTT. Translating it yields CASSLARSGRAPLHF. The rearrangement links TRBV5-6 to TRBJ1-6; tentative D call: TRBD1 (5 bases). CDR1 and CDR2 (germline): SGHDT, YYEEEE. Trimming removed 0 bases at V and 11 bases at J, with 15 bases between. The CDR3 runs to 15 residues.

This clone has more than one count but fewer than ten. V gene TRBV6-5 combines with J gene TRBJ2-7; 12 bases are a match to TRBD2. This CDR3 spans 15 amino acids. Germline lookup yields CDR1 MNHEY and CDR2 SVGAGI. J was trimmed by 3 bases and V by 7 bases; bases with no gene match: 7. As DNA, the CDR3 is TGTGCCAGCAAAGCCGGGACTAGCGGGCTCTACGAGCAGTACTTC. This sequence encodes CASKAGTSGLYEQYF.

This clone was detected only once. V is TRBV24-1 and J is TRBJ1-5; 7 positions match TRBD1. V shed 8 bases and J 1 base; nucleotides not matched to a gene: 10. The V gene's germline CDR1 is KGHDR and CDR2 SFDVKD. The CDR3 contains 16 residues. Written as DNA, the CDR3 is TGTGCCACCACCGGAACTAACAGGGGCAGCAATCAGCCCCAGCATTTT. This sequence encodes CATTGTNRGSNQPQHF.

CDR3 DNA: TGTGCCAGCAGTAGACAGGGAGTAGATGAAAAACTGTTTTTT. Translation: CASSRQGVDEKLFF. This sequence joins TRBV6-1 and TRBJ1-4; 7 nucleotides line up with TRBD1. The CDR3 totals 14 residues. J was trimmed by 6 bases and V by 5 bases; bases with no gene match: 6. Germline V CDR1 and CDR2: MNHNS, SASEGT.

This clone was picked up many times. The gene calls are TRBV4-1 and TRBJ1-2, with a weak D call TRBD1 (6 bases). The germline gives CDR1 MGHRA, CDR2 YSYEKL. Trimming stripped 1 base from V and 3 bases from J, with 15 bases between. The CDR3 has 16 amino acids. The CDR3 sequence: CASSQGSGGGYYGYTF. CDR3 bases: TGCGCCAGCAGCCAAGGCAGCGGGGGCGGTTACTATGGCTACACCTTC.

The gene calls are TRBV27 and TRBJ2-3; tentative D call: TRBD2 (5 bases). In germline, CDR1 is MNHEY, CDR2 SMNVEV (reference sequence). The CDR3 has 17 residues. Trimming left V 4 bases short and J 0 bases short, with 17 bases between. The CDR3 spells CASSSGWAGSSTDTQYF. Written as DNA, the CDR3 is TGTGCCAGCAGTTCGGGATGGGCAGGTTCTAGCACAGATACGCAGTATTTT.

The genes are TRBV5-1 and TRBJ1-5, with D perhaps TRBD1 (5 bases). Germline CDR1 is SGHRS and CDR2 is YFSETQ. Trimming took off 5 bases at V and 2 bases at J, with 14 bases between the two ends. The CDR3 consists of 15 residues. Written as DNA, the CDR3 is TGCGCCAGCAGTCCCGACAGTTCGGGCAATCAGCCCCAGCATTTT. Its protein is CASSPDSSGNQPQHF. Looking up the rest from reference TRBV5-1 and TRBJ1-5 gives the full variable domain: KAGVTQTPRYLIKTRGQQVTLSCSPISGHRSVSWYQQTPGQGLQFLFEYFSETQRNKGNFPGRFSGRQFSNSRSEMNVSTLELGDSALYLCASSPDSSGNQPQHFGDGTRLSIL.

The chain carries TRBV2 and TRBJ1-2, with TRBD1 identical over 8 bases. The J segment lost 5 bases and the V segment lost 7 bases, leaving 9 bases of the junction unmatched. Germline V gene lookup returns CDR1 SNHLY and CDR2 FYNNEI. The CDR3 covers 14 residues. CDR3 in DNA: TGTGCCAGCATCCAGGACAGGGTGTCTTATGGCTACACCTTC. It translates to CASIQDRVSYGYTF.

The genes are TRBV27 and TRBJ1-1, with D possibly matching TRBD1 (5 bases). From germline, CDR1 is MNHEY and CDR2 SMNVEV (reference sequence). The CDR3 extends over 17 amino acids. The V end lost 2 bases, the J end lost 1 base, and 17 bases lay between the germline ends. The CDR3 sequence: CASSLSRVFLGNTEAFF. The CDR3 nucleotides are TGTGCCAGCAGTTTAAGCAGGGTTTTCCTTGGGAACACTGAAGCTTTCTTT.

This chain connects TRBV4-1 to TRBJ2-7, with D possibly TRBD2 on 5 matching bases. The CDR3 is 13 amino acids. Germline assignment: CDR1 MGHRA and CDR2 YSYEKL. Deletions cut 3 bases from V and 7 bases from J, with 13 bases between. The CDR3: CASSQSSSREQYF. Written as DNA, the CDR3 is TGCGCCAGCAGCCAGTCCTCTAGCAGGGAGCAGTACTTC.

This rearrangement joins TRBV6-6 to TRBJ2-2; a weak D match, TRBD2 (5 bases). The CDR3 covers 12 residues. CDR1 MNHNY and CDR2 SVGAGI come from the germline V gene (reference sequence). Trimming took off 6 bases at V and 7 bases at J, with 9 bases between the two ends. Here the CDR3 DNA reads TGTGCCAGCAGCCCGGGGTTCGGGGAGCTGTTTTTT. It codes for CASSPGFGELFF.

The chain is built from TRBV5-4 and TRBJ2-1; 10 bases map to TRBD2. The CDR3 sequence is 17 residues long. J was trimmed by 3 bases and V by 4 bases; bases with no gene match: 10. Germline CDR1 is SGHNT and CDR2 is YYREEE (reference sequence). The CDR3 DNA reads as TGTGCCAGCAGCGCACCGGGACTAGCGACGAACTACAATGAGCAGTTCTTC. It yields the protein CASSAPGLATNYNEQFF.

This clone was observed once. The chain has TRBV5-1 and TRBJ2-1; perhaps TRBD2 as D (6 bases). This CDR3 region has 17 residues. With 3 bases removed from V and 0 bases from J, the gap between germline ends came to 16 bases. Germline values: CDR1 SGHRS, CDR2 YFSETQ. CDR3 in amino acids: CASSSEGRMSSYNEQFF. The CDR3 region has the DNA TGCGCCAGCAGCTCGGAGGGACGGATGAGCTCCTACAATGAGCAGTTCTTC.

CDR3 sequence reads: CASSLTSGQGYTF. In DNA form, the CDR3 reads TGTGCCAGCAGCTTAACGTCGGGTCAGGGCTACACCTTC. This chain uses TRBV7-3 with TRBJ1-2; D not certain. The CDR3 covers 13 residues. The V end lost 0 bases, the J end lost 8 bases, and 10 bases lay between the germline ends. The V gene's germline CDR1 is SGHTA and CDR2 FQGTGA.

This clone was seen a single time. V is TRBV7-2 and J is TRBJ1-4; possible D gene TRBD1, 6 bases. V was pared by 1 base and J by 1 base, with 7 bases between. In germline, CDR1 is SGHTA, CDR2 FQGNSA. This CDR3 comprises 15 residues. CDR3 nucleotides: TGTGCCAGCAGCTTAGTAGGGGGAACTAATGAAAAACTGTTTTTT. It is translated as CASSLVGGTNEKLFF.

This sequence joins TRBV11-2 and TRBJ1-1; tentatively, D is TRBD1 (6 bases). The CDR3 has 14 amino acids. Trimming took 0 bases from V and 6 from J, leaving 11 bases between them. Germline values: CDR1 SGHAT, CDR2 FQNNGV. CDR3 in amino acids: CASSLETGWPEAFF. The DNA of the CDR3 is TGTGCCAGCAGCTTAGAAACAGGGTGGCCTGAAGCTTTCTTT.